This record covers a single T cell receptor beta chain. Its antigen is undetermined. Trimming removed 3 bases at V and 5 bases at J, with 24 bases between. CDR1 SNHLY and CDR2 FYNNEI come from the germline V gene. This CDR3 comprises 18 residues. Measured with immunoSEQ multiplex PCR; TCRdb has only the in-frame clones, and not every one. The data contain hundreds of thousands of clones, 89% of them singletons. This entry is derived from a study of Ad26.COV2.S vaccination and SARS-CoV-2 variants. Study as a whole: This donor came from the COV1001 trial of Ad26.COV2.S.

Treatment given: some 19 received Ad26.COV2.S at low or high dose, single or two shots; several received placebo; per-sample allocation not given. The investigators took samples on day 63 after the first vaccine or placebo injection. Adults aged 18-55 years in Boston included the donor. General study points: While placebo recipients had lower spike-specific TCR breadth, vaccine recipients had more.

Here the sequenced sample was peripheral blood, taken in a trial of Ad26.COV2.S vaccine versus placebo. The rearrangement links TRBV2 to TRBJ2-3; tentatively, D is TRBD2 (6 bases). The receptor's source is a person aged 18-60 years who received the Ad26.COV2.S COVID-19 vaccine or a placebo. CDR3 DNA sequence: TGTGCCAGCAGTGACCTCGGGGGTATGGTGGTTCATGAAGATACGCAGTATTTT. This translates into CASSDLGGMVVHEDTQYF.